This TCR beta chain was identified during a study of response to subunit inactivated influenza vaccine (dated by TCRdb to the late 2010s). For context, the study as a whole: Deep quantitative T cell receptor repertoire profiling was used in the study to track responses to a trivalent subunit inactivated influenza vaccine.

A note on this clonotype: No antigen is known for it. Within one base of it there is no much larger clone, and no base qualities were kept.

The library relied on RT-PCR. Sequencing used an Illumina HiSeq 2500. TCRdb trimmed the raw reads at Q25, called clones with MiXCR and kept productive beta chains. Entries are consolidated by CDR3 protein sequence, retaining the most common genes and DNA. The sample profile shows more than 400,000 distinct CDR3 sequences; under 8.5% of them were found once. Of the sample, about an eighth is held by the ten largest clones. Clipping removes 1 base from V and 2 bases from J, with 7 as the unmatched junction base count. Per the germline V gene, SGHRS is the CDR1 and YFSETQ is the CDR2. Taken from cysteine to phenylalanine, the CDR3 has 16 residues. This entry keeps only the CDR3 DNA: 48 bases, framed from base 1. On the study overall, not on this receptor specifically: The authors suggested that each seasonal influenza vaccination may recruit only a limited number of new T cells.

The chain is assembled from TRBV5-1 and TRBJ2-7; 9 bases in between match TRBD1. The sample here was PBMCs from blood, taken around 25 months after vaccination. This TCR was recovered from a man aged 50-75 years who received an inactivated influenza vaccine. Donor details come from another sample of the same person, matched by shared clones. The DNA reads TGCGCCAGCAGCTTGACCGCGGGACAGGGCCCCTACGAGCAGTACTTC. It is translated as CASSLTAGQGPYEQYF. When the CDR3 is completed using the reference TRBV5-1 and TRBJ2-7 genes on either side, the full variable domain is KAGVTQTPRYLIKTRGQQVTLSCSPISGHRSVSWYQQTPGQGLQFLFEYFSETQRNKGNFPGRFSGRQFSNSRSEMNVSTLELGDSALYLCASSLTAGQGPYEQYFGPGTRLTVT.